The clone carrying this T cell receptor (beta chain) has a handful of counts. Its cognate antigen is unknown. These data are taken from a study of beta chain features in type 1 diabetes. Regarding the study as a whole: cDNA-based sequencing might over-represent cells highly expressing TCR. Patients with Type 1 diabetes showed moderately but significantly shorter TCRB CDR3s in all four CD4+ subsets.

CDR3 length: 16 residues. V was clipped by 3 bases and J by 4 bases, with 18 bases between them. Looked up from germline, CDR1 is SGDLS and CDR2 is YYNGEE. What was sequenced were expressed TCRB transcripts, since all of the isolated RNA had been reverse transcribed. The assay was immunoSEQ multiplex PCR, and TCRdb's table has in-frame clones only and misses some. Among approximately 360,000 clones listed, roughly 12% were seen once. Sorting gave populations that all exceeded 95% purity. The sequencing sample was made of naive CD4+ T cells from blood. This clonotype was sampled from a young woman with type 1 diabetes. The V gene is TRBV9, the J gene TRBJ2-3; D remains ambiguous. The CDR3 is CASSAAFGITADTQYF. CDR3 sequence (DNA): TGTGCCAGCAGCGCAGCGTTCGGTATAACGGCAGATACGCAGTATTTT.